The 30 T cell receptor beta chains below all came from one sample that was sequenced in a study of read filtering for tumor transcriptome and immune sequencing. This library used approximately 370 ng RNA and molecular barcoded adaptors spanning alpha/delta and beta/gamma chains. TCRdb re-called the reads with MiXCR, one entry per CDR3 protein. The repertoire holds about 130,000 distinct CDR3 sequences, with 13% as singletons. Sequenced: a population of CD138-negative cells sorted from bone marrow. These receptors were collected from a donor over 35 with multiple myeloma.

The chain carries TRBV7-9 and TRBJ1-5; 8 bases are shared with TRBD1. The CDR3 totals 14 residues. J gave up 4 bases and V 5 bases, and 4 bases lay outside the gene matches. Germline CDR1 SEHNR, CDR2 FQNEAQ (reference sequence). CDR3 in DNA: TGTGCCAGCAGCATGGACAGGGATAATCAGCCCCAGCATTTT. It yields the protein CASSMDRDNQPQHF. The variable domain in full, with the rest retrieved from reference TRBV7-9 and TRBJ1-5, is DTGVSQNPRHKITKRGQNVTFRCDPISEHNRLYWYRQTLGQGPEFLTYFQNEAQLEKSRLLSDRFSAERPKGSFSTLEIQRTEQGDSAMYLCASSMDRDNQPQHFGDGTRLSIL.

In this sample, this clonotype turned up many times. In DNA form, the CDR3 reads TGCAGTGCTAGAAGTGGGACCACCGAAAAACTGTTTTTT. Translation gives CSARSGTTEKLFF. V is TRBV20-1 and J is TRBJ1-4; D might be TRBD1 (5 bases). CDR1 is DFQATT and CDR2 is SNEGSKA in the germline V gene (reference sequence). Trimming stripped 2 bases from V and 8 bases from J, with 12 bases between. The CDR3 contains 13 residues.

This clonotype was seen at least ten times. This rearrangement joins TRBV5-1 to TRBJ2-1; D not certain. Germline V gene data show CDR1 as SGHRS and CDR2 as YFSETQ. Trimming took 1 base from V and 0 from J, leaving 14 bases between them. This CDR3 comprises 17 residues. CDR3 region: CASSLITDYTSYNEQFF. The CDR3 DNA follows: TGCGCCAGCAGCTTGATAACGGATTACACCTCCTACAATGAGCAGTTCTTC.

The table lists this clonotype with many counts. CDR3 sequence reads: CASRGTSGRADTQYF. CDR3 coding DNA: TGTGCCAGTAGAGGGACTAGCGGGAGGGCAGATACGCAGTATTTT. The gene calls are TRBV19 and TRBJ2-3; 16 bases match TRBD2. Trimming cost V 6 bases and J 4 bases; bases outside gene matches: 1. CDR3 length equals 15 residues. Per germline, CDR1 LNHDA and CDR2 SQIVND (reference sequence).

To note about this clonotype: Since a much larger clone is just one base distant, this may be a read error. The chain employs TRBV29-1 and TRBJ2-1, with 11 bases that match TRBD1. The germline V gene encodes CDR1 SQVTM and CDR2 ANQGSEA. CDR3 length equals 16 residues. The CDR3 DNA reads TGCAGCGCTCAGCCCGGACAGGGGGCCGGCTACAATGGGCAGTTCTTC. Its translation is CSAQPGQGAGYNGQFF.

This clonotype was observed many times. The chain couples TRBV11-3 to TRBJ2-3; the match to TRBD2 covers 8 bases. Germline V CDR1 and CDR2: SGHNT, YENEEA. With V trimmed by 6 bases and J by 1 base, 3 bases remained unmatched. This CDR3 contains 14 residues. CDR3 DNA: TGTGCCAGCAGACTAGCGGCACGCACAGATACGCAGTATTTT. It translates to CASRLAARTDTQYF.

Many counts were recorded for this clonotype. The rearrangement links TRBV29-1 to TRBJ2-7, with 14 nucleotides matching TRBD2. CDR1 and CDR2 from the germline V gene are SQVTM and ANQGSEA. The CDR3 spans 14 residues. V lost 6 bases to trimming and J lost 3 bases; unmatched junction nucleotides: 4. CDR3 region: CSVSGLAGGYEQYF. The CDR3 coding sequence is TGCAGCGTCTCAGGACTAGCGGGAGGCTACGAGCAGTACTTC.

Many counts were recorded for this clonotype. The rearrangement links TRBV11-2 to TRBJ2-5; the D is unclear. CDR3 length: 14 residues. V was clipped by 7 bases and J by 4 bases, with 16 bases between them. Germline CDR1 SGHAT, CDR2 FQNNGV. DNA for the CDR3: TGTGCCAGCAACTCCGTTGGTCTCGTAGAGACCCAGTACTTC. Translating it yields CASNSVGLVETQYF.

This clonotype was detected many times. The rearrangement links TRBV11-2 to TRBJ2-2; 8 bases line up with TRBD1. The CDR3 contains 17 residues. The V and J ends lost 2 bases and 4 bases, in that order; junction bases with no gene match: 9. CDR1 SGHAT and CDR2 FQNNGV come from the germline V gene. The CDR3 is CASSLRFTGGGTGELFF. Here the CDR3 DNA reads TGTGCCAGCAGCTTACGGTTCACAGGGGGAGGCACCGGGGAGCTGTTTTTT. The full variable domain, its missing parts supplied by reference TRBV11-2 and TRBJ2-2, is EAGVAQSPRYKIIEKRQSVAFWCNPISGHATLYWYQQILGQGPKLLIQFQNNGVVDDSQLPKDRFSAERLKGVDSTLKIQPAKLEDSAVYLCASSLRFTGGGTGELFFGEGSRLTVL.

The table lists this clonotype with many counts. The rearrangement uses TRBV9 and TRBJ1-4, with D unclear. Germline loops: CDR1 SGDLS, CDR2 YYNGEE. This CDR3 comprises 14 residues. V was clipped by 2 bases and J by 2 bases, with 7 bases between them. CDR3 protein: CASSVGSTNEKLFF. The CDR3 bases are TGTGCCAGCAGCGTCGGGAGTACTAATGAAAAACTGTTTTTT. The variable domain in full, completed from reference TRBV9 and TRBJ1-4, reads DSGVTQTPKHLITATGQRVTLRCSPRSGDLSVYWYQQSLDQGLQFLIQYYNGEERAKGNILERFSAQQFPDLHSELNLSSLELGDSALYFCASSVGSTNEKLFFGSGTQLSVL.

J is TRBJ2-7 and V is TRBV7-9; 8 bases are a match to TRBD1. Germline trimming cut 4 bases from V and 4 bases from J; bases unmatched to any gene: 9. CDR1 SEHNR and CDR2 FQNEAQ come from the germline V gene (reference sequence). This CDR3 spans 15 amino acids. The CDR3 protein is CASSSTTGVHYEQYF. The DNA of the CDR3 is TGTGCCAGCAGCTCCACGACAGGGGTCCATTACGAGCAGTACTTC.

Comment on this clonotype: At one boundary the junction diverges from the germline segment, which might be a read error. As DNA, the CDR3 is TGTACCAGCAGTCCCTGGGGTCAAACCATAGCCAAAAACATTCAGTACTTC. It encodes CTSSPWGQTIAKNIQYF. The rearrangement uses TRBV12-3 or TRBV12-4 and TRBJ2-4; unclear D gene. CDR3 length: 17 residues.

This clonotype was seen repeatedly, ten times or more. The chain recombines TRBV9 with TRBJ2-2, with 8 bases aligning to TRBD1. Germline-derived CDR1 and CDR2 are SGDLS and YYNGEE. V gave up 3 bases and J gave up 5 bases; unmatched junction bases: 6. The CDR3 has 15 residues. In DNA form, the CDR3 reads TGTGCCAGCAGCGCGACAGGGGCCGGGACCGGGGAGCTGTTTTTT. This encodes CASSATGAGTGELFF. The whole variable domain, remainder taken from reference TRBV9 and TRBJ2-2, is DSGVTQTPKHLITATGQRVTLRCSPRSGDLSVYWYQQSLDQGLQFLIQYYNGEERAKGNILERFSAQQFPDLHSELNLSSLELGDSALYFCASSATGAGTGELFFGEGSRLTVL.

On this clonotype: Given a much more abundant clone one base away, this may be a read error. The V gene is TRBV20-1, the J gene TRBJ1-1; TRBD1 might be the D (6 bases). Per the germline V gene, CDR1 is DFQATT and CDR2 is SNEGSKA (reference sequence). CDR3 length equals 12 residues. This chain's CDR3 is CSASDRNAEAFF. CDR3 coding DNA: TGCAGTGCTAGTGACAGGAACGCTGAAGCTTTCTTT.

This clonotype was detected many times. The gene calls are TRBV4-1 and TRBJ2-1; 10 bases are shared with TRBD2. Germline-derived CDR1 and CDR2 are MGHRA and YSYEKL. The CDR3 is 16 residues long. V was clipped by 1 base and J by 4 bases; unmatched bases: 4. The chain's CDR3 is CASSQGLAGVYNEQFF. The DNA of the CDR3 is TGCGCCAGCAGCCAAGGCCTAGCGGGAGTTTACAATGAGCAGTTCTTC.

This clonotype has at least ten counts. The J gene is TRBJ2-7, the V gene TRBV4-1; 8 positions agree with TRBD2. V lost 5 bases and J lost 3; bases outside the gene matches: 9. Germline loops: CDR1 MGHRA, CDR2 YSYEKL. This CDR3 has 15 residues. The CDR3 here is CASSDSRGGVYEQYF. CDR3 sequence (DNA): TGCGCCAGCAGCGACTCCCGGGGGGGGGTCTACGAGCAGTACTTC.

This clonotype occurred many times. The chain has TRBV12-3 or TRBV12-4 and TRBJ1-6; 7 nucleotides align to TRBD1. The junction had 9 bases not matched to a gene; V was cut back by 6 bases and J by 7 bases. The CDR3 runs to 15 residues. Here the CDR3 reads CASSLGTASNSPLHF. In DNA, the CDR3 is TGTGCCAGCAGCTTGGGGACAGCGTCCAATTCACCCCTCCACTTT.

A word on this clonotype: A read error may explain this, as a much larger clone is one base away. The V gene is TRBV6-2 or TRBV6-3, the J gene TRBJ2-7; TRBD2 aligns across 12 bases. The CDR3 runs 15 residues. V lost 0 bases, J lost 4 bases, and 1 base stayed unmatched. CDR1 is MNHEY and CDR2 is SVGEGT in the germline V gene. The CDR3 region has the DNA TGTGCCAGCAGTTACTCGACTAGCGGGGGTTACGAGCAGTACTTC. Translating gives CASSYSTSGGYEQYF.

Many counts were recorded for this clonotype. The V call is TRBV3-1, the J call TRBJ1-1; the D is unclear. The germline gives CDR1 LGHDT, CDR2 YNNKEL (reference sequence). The CDR3 runs 13 residues. The ends were cut back, 8 bases at V and 4 bases at J, with 14 bases in the middle. CDR3 in amino acids: CASLRDGATEAFF. The CDR3 nucleotides are TGTGCCAGCCTTAGGGATGGAGCCACTGAAGCTTTCTTT.

Many counts were recorded for this clonotype. The V call is TRBV5-1, the J call TRBJ1-1, with D uncertain. Trimming removed 0 bases from V and 8 bases from J, with 5 bases in between. Germline V gene sequence: CDR1 SGHRS, CDR2 YFSETQ. The CDR3 runs to 11 residues. In DNA, the CDR3 is TGCGCCAGCAGCTTGGAAAAAGAAGCTTTCTTT. Protein sequence: CASSLEKEAFF.

The chain is built from TRBV12-3 or TRBV12-4 and TRBJ2-3, with 10 bases identical to TRBD2. Trimming removed 6 bases from V and 5 bases from J; junction bases left unmatched: 8. This CDR3 is built from 15 residues. CDR3 nucleotide sequence: TGTGCCAGCAGCCCCCTAGCGGGAGCGGTAGATACGCAGTATTTT. Translated: CASSPLAGAVDTQYF.

This clonotype was counted only a few times. V is TRBV12-3 or TRBV12-4 and J is TRBJ1-3; 7 nucleotides match TRBD1. The V segment lost 4 bases and the J segment 5 bases; nucleotides outside the gene matches: 8. The CDR3 runs to 15 residues. The CDR3 reads CASSSQGTLRNTIYF. The CDR3 DNA sequence: TGTGCCAGCAGTTCACAGGGGACTCTTCGAAACACCATATATTTT.

The chain employs TRBV6-2 or TRBV6-3 and TRBJ1-5; 7 bases are a match to TRBD1. The CDR3 is 17 amino acids. V was clipped by 4 bases and J by 0 bases; unmatched bases: 9. Looked up from germline, CDR1 is MNHEY and CDR2 is SVGEGT. The CDR3 loop is CASSSDRALNSNQPQHF. Written as DNA, the CDR3 is TGTGCCAGCAGTTCCGACAGGGCACTAAATAGCAATCAGCCCCAGCATTTT.

Concerning this clonotype: Being one base from a much bigger clone, this may be a read error. The V call is TRBV7-9, the J call TRBJ2-3; 14 nucleotides line up with TRBD2. In germline, CDR1 is SEHNR, CDR2 FQNEAQ (reference sequence). V lost 0 bases to trimming and J lost 5 bases; unmatched junction nucleotides: 10. This CDR3 is built from 19 residues. This CDR3 is CASSLAGTSGSAGVDTQYF. The DNA of the CDR3 is TGTGCCAGCAGCTTAGCCGGGACTAGCGGGAGTGCTGGGGTAGATACGCAGTATTTT.

This chain links TRBV7-9 with TRBJ2-3; TRBD2 agrees at 10 bases. Losses at the gene ends were 5 bases for V and 2 bases for J; bases not matched to a gene: 7. CDR1 and CDR2 from the germline V gene are SEHNR and FQNEAQ (reference sequence). This CDR3 has 16 amino acids. The CDR3 protein is CASSPRTSGITDTQYF. As DNA, the CDR3 is TGTGCCAGCAGCCCGAGGACTAGCGGAATCACAGATACGCAGTATTTT.

This clonotype was observed at least ten times. The junction shows a germline mismatch at one end, possibly a read error. The J gene is TRBJ2-3, the V gene TRBV12-3 or TRBV12-4; tentatively, D is TRBD2 (5 bases). This CDR3 contains 15 residues. The DNA for the CDR3 is TGTGTCAGCAAGTTAATATTAGGTAGCGAAGATACGCAGTATTTT. The encoded protein is CVSKLILGSEDTQYF.

This clonotype occurred many times. The gene calls are TRBV14 and TRBJ1-1, with 10 positions matching TRBD1. This CDR3 is 17 amino acids long. Trimming removed 5 bases from V and 4 bases from J; junction bases left unmatched: 13. Per the germline V gene, CDR1 is SGHDN and CDR2 is FVKESK. CDR3 amino acids: CASSKRFGQGVFTEAFF. The CDR3 DNA reads as TGTGCCAGCAGCAAGCGTTTCGGACAGGGGGTTTTCACTGAAGCTTTCTTT.

This clonotype was recorded many times. The V and J genes are TRBV7-3 and TRBJ2-1; a possible D gene is TRBD2 (6 bases). V was trimmed by 2 bases and J by 6 bases, leaving 11 bases between them. Germline CDR1 SGHTA, CDR2 FQGTGA. The CDR3 is 14 residues long. CDR3 region: CASSLGGSGNEQFF. In DNA, the CDR3 is TGTGCCAGCAGCTTAGGGGGTAGCGGCAATGAGCAGTTCTTC.

This clonotype has more than one count but fewer than ten. The junction departs from the called germline gene at one end, perhaps through a read error. V usage is TRBV20-1 and J usage is TRBJ2-1; D gene uncertain. The CDR3 consists of 16 residues. Germline CDR1 is DFQATT and CDR2 is SNEGSKA (reference sequence). Here the CDR3 DNA reads TGCAGTGCTAGAGTCCGTAGTACGAGCTCCTACAATGGGCAGTTCTTC. The encoded protein is CSARVRSTSSYNGQFF.

The rearrangement joins TRBV20-1 to TRBJ2-1, with 11 bases that match TRBD2. The germline V gene has CDR1 DFQATT and CDR2 SNEGSKA (reference sequence). The junction had 5 bases not matched to a gene; V was cut back by 2 bases and J by 5 bases. This CDR3 contains 15 residues. The CDR3 nucleotides read TGCAGTGCTAGACCGCCGGGACTAGCGGACAATGAGCAGTTCTTC. Its translation is CSARPPGLADNEQFF.